These 28 T cell receptor beta chains were sequenced from one sample in a study of OX40 agonist ivuxolimab in advanced cancers. TCRdb's table, derived via immunoSEQ multiplex PCR, lists solely in-frame clones and lacks some. The sample has tens of thousands of clones; around 90% are singletons. This material consisted of CD4+ or CD8+ T cells sorted from blood, taken in a trial of the OX40 agonist ivuxolimab. All receptors come from an adult with an advanced solid tumor such as melanoma, head and neck, liver or kidney cancer.

The chain is built from TRBV4-3 and TRBJ2-1, with D possibly being TRBD2 (6 bases). Germline V CDR1 and CDR2: LGHNA, YSLEER. V lost 4 bases and J 4 bases, leaving 8 bases between the germline ends. The CDR3 has 13 amino acids. The CDR3 protein is CASSPGGYNEQFF. CDR3 in DNA: TGCGCCAGCAGCCCTGGGGGGTACAATGAGCAGTTCTTC.

The CDR3 sequence is CASGTWDSSYEQYF. The CDR3 DNA reads as TGTGCCAGCGGAACCTGGGACAGCTCCTACGAGCAGTACTTC. The chain links TRBV28 to TRBJ2-7; 7 bases align to TRBD1. Germline V gene sequence: CDR1 MDHEN, CDR2 SYDVKM. V lost 8 bases and J lost 0; bases outside the gene matches: 7. The CDR3 covers 14 residues. The variable domain in full, with the rest retrieved from reference TRBV28 and TRBJ2-7, is DVKVTQSSRYLVKRTGEKVFLECVQDMDHENMFWYRQDPGLGLRLIYFSYDVKMKEKGDIPEGYSVSREKKERFSLILESASTNQTSMYLCASGTWDSSYEQYFGPGTRLTVT.

The chain carries TRBV10-3 and TRBJ1-2; TRBD1 might be the D (5 bases). Germline CDR1 ENHRY, CDR2 SYGVKD. The CDR3 has 17 residues. V dropped 0 bases and J dropped 0 bases, with 14 bases sitting between them. The CDR3, as DNA: TGTGCCATCAGTGAGTCGTTCGGGCAGGGAGCTAACTATGGCTACACCTTC. The encoded protein is CAISESFGQGANYGYTF.

The chain has TRBV27 and TRBJ1-4; 7 bases match TRBD1. The CDR3 extends over 15 amino acids. In germline, CDR1 is MNHEY, CDR2 SMNVEV (reference sequence). Trimming at V came to 5 bases and at J to 2 bases, leaving 5 bases not matched to a gene. CDR3 region: CASSLTGVTNEKLFF. CDR3 DNA: TGTGCCAGCAGTCTTACAGGGGTTACTAATGAAAAACTGTTTTTT.

The chain uses TRBV19 and TRBJ2-7; TRBD1 agrees at 7 bases. The germline CDR1 and CDR2 sequences are LNHDA and SQIVND (reference sequence). The CDR3 runs to 14 residues. V dropped 1 base and J dropped 2; count of bases not matched to a gene: 2. Here the CDR3 DNA reads TGTGCCAGTAGTATAGGCCAGGGGGCCTACGAGCAGTACTTC. Translation gives CASSIGQGAYEQYF.

This clone was counted a few times. The rearrangement joins TRBV10-3 to TRBJ2-2; TRBD1 matches 7 bases. The CDR3 extends over 15 amino acids. Germline lookup yields CDR1 ENHRY and CDR2 SYGVKD. After removal of 4 bases from V and 6 bases from J, the junction contained 8 bases not matched to a gene. Written as DNA, the CDR3 is TGTGCCATCAGTGCGACAGGGTTGGGGGCCGGGGAGCTGTTTTTT. Amino acids: CAISATGLGAGELFF.

This clone was observed a single time. The chain couples TRBV7-8 to TRBJ2-7, with 9 bases fitting TRBD1. CDR3 length: 13 amino acids. The germline gives CDR1 SGHVS, CDR2 FQNEAQ. The ends lost 7 bases at V and 6 bases at J; junction bases unmatched: 7. The CDR3 reads CASIEGTGIEQYF. Here the CDR3 DNA reads TGTGCCAGCATCGAAGGGACAGGGATCGAGCAGTACTTC. Combining the CDR3 with reference TRBV7-8 and TRBJ2-7 gives the whole variable domain GAGVSQSPRYKVAKRGQDVALRCDPISGHVSLFWYQQALGQGPEFLTYFQNEAQLDKSGLPSDRFFAERPEGSVSTLKIQRTQQEDSAVYLCASIEGTGIEQYFGPGTRLTVT.

The chain employs TRBV15 and TRBJ2-2; D is ambiguous. V lost 3 bases, J lost 5 bases, and 10 bases lay in between. The germline V gene encodes CDR1 LNHNV and CDR2 YYDKDF (reference sequence). The CDR3 spans 14 residues. The CDR3 bases are TGTGCCACCAGCAGTTCGCCCGGGACCGGGGAGCTGTTTTTT. Residues: CATSSSPGTGELFF.

V gene TRBV27 combines with J gene TRBJ1-6; no clear D gene. CDR1 MNHEY and CDR2 SMNVEV come from the germline V gene (reference sequence). V gave up 1 base and J gave up 1 base, with 5 bases separating them. The CDR3 sequence is 15 residues long. The CDR3 DNA follows: TGTGCCAGCAGTTTATTCGGGTCCTATAATTCACCCCTCCACTTT. Protein: CASSLFGSYNSPLHF.

The chain is built from TRBV23-1 and TRBJ1-5; 7 bases agree with TRBD1. TRBV23-1 is an ORF; its function is uncertain. The junction had 12 bases not matched to a gene; V was cut back by 4 bases and J by 0 bases. CDR3 length: 18 amino acids. CDR3 in amino acids: CASSPPPDRLHSNQPQHF. For the CDR3, the DNA is TGCGCCAGCAGTCCACCTCCGGACAGGTTGCATAGCAATCAGCCCCAGCATTTT.

Worth noting for this clone: Relative to the germline gene, one junction end is altered; a read error may explain this. The rearrangement uses TRBV5-3 and TRBJ1-6, with D possibly being TRBD1 (6 bases). TRBV5-3 is an open reading frame whose function is uncertain. The CDR3 covers 15 residues. In DNA, the CDR3 is TGTGCCAGCAGCTTGAGGGGGGCCGGCAATTCACCCCTCCACTTT. The encoded protein is CASSLRGAGNSPLHF.

The chain is built from TRBV5-1 and TRBJ2-1, with 10 nucleotides matching TRBD1. The CDR3 is made up of 16 amino acids. The germline V gene encodes CDR1 SGHRS and CDR2 YFSETQ. With V trimmed by 4 bases and J by 5 bases, 9 bases remained unmatched. The CDR3 is CASSAIDRGLDNEQFF. The CDR3 nucleotides are TGCGCCAGCAGCGCCATAGACAGGGGGCTCGACAATGAGCAGTTCTTC.

The rearrangement links TRBV11-2 to TRBJ2-1; no definite D call. V was cut by 6 bases and J by 8 bases, with 11 bases left in between. The CDR3 contains 12 residues. CDR1 is SGHAT and CDR2 is FQNNGV in the germline V gene. CDR3 loop: CASRTPGDEQFF. The CDR3 DNA reads TGTGCCAGCAGAACCCCAGGAGATGAGCAGTTCTTC.

The chain is built from TRBV9 and TRBJ2-1; 7 positions agree with TRBD1. V gave up 7 bases and J gave up 6 bases; unmatched junction bases: 7. The CDR3 loop spans 13 amino acids. The germline V gene has CDR1 SGDLS and CDR2 YYNGEE. This CDR3 reads CASSPDRVNEQFF. CDR3 nucleotides: TGTGCCAGCTCTCCCGACAGGGTCAATGAGCAGTTCTTC. Filled out from reference TRBV9 and TRBJ2-1, the complete variable domain reads DSGVTQTPKHLITATGQRVTLRCSPRSGDLSVYWYQQSLDQGLQFLIQYYNGEERAKGNILERFSAQQFPDLHSELNLSSLELGDSALYFCASSPDRVNEQFFGPGTRLTVL.

This clone was seen a handful of times. The chain couples TRBV4-3 to TRBJ2-5; maybe TRBD1 (5 bases). This CDR3 is built from 15 residues. The germline V and J ends were trimmed by 3 bases and 1 base, with 12 bases remaining between them. In germline, CDR1 is LGHNA, CDR2 YSLEER. The chain's CDR3 is CASSQTSGPQETQYF. DNA of the CDR3: TGCGCCAGCAGCCAGACCTCAGGGCCCCAAGAGACCCAGTACTTC.

In DNA, the CDR3 is TGCGCCAGCAGCCAGACAGGGGGAACTGGAAACACCATATATTTT. Its protein product is CASSQTGGTGNTIYF. J is TRBJ1-3 and V is TRBV4-3; 9 bases line up with TRBD1. Germline V CDR1 and CDR2: LGHNA, YSLEER. CDR3 size: 15 residues. After removal of 3 bases from V and 2 bases from J, the junction contained 2 bases not matched to a gene.

This chain links TRBV19 with TRBJ2-6; D not resolved. Trimming removed 9 bases at V and 0 bases at J, with 12 bases between. Germline V CDR1 and CDR2: LNHDA, SQIVND (reference sequence). The CDR3 has 15 amino acids. In DNA, the CDR3 is TGTGCCAGCCGGAGTAAGAGCTCTGGGGCCAACGTCCTGACTTTC. Translated, it gives CASRSKSSGANVLTF.

V gene TRBV30 combines with J gene TRBJ2-7, with a tentative D call TRBD2 (6 bases). The V end lost 0 bases, the J end lost 6 bases, and 18 bases lay between the germline ends. There are 15 residues in the CDR3. The germline V gene has CDR1 GTSNPN and CDR2 SVGIG (reference sequence). The CDR3 is CAWSVPRYGGGEQYF. The CDR3 DNA sequence: TGTGCCTGGAGTGTACCCAGGTACGGGGGAGGCGAGCAGTACTTC.

This chain connects TRBV7-8 to TRBJ1-1; TRBD1 matches 7 bases. The CDR3 runs 19 residues. Trimming cost V 4 bases and J 1 base; bases outside gene matches: 18. The germline V gene encodes CDR1 SGHVS and CDR2 FQNEAQ. The CDR3 protein is CASSSPGQLNPSWNTEAFF. CDR3 in DNA: TGTGCCAGCAGCTCACCGGGACAGCTCAACCCGAGTTGGAACACTGAAGCTTTCTTT. The complete variable domain, with remaining parts taken from reference TRBV7-8 and TRBJ1-1, reads GAGVSQSPRYKVAKRGQDVALRCDPISGHVSLFWYQQALGQGPEFLTYFQNEAQLDKSGLPSDRFFAERPEGSVSTLKIQRTQQEDSAVYLCASSSPGQLNPSWNTEAFFGQGTRLTVV.

V and J are TRBV27 and TRBJ1-3; D perhaps matches TRBD1 (6 bases). The V end lost 5 bases, the J end lost 0 bases, and 17 bases lay between the germline ends. The germline CDR1 and CDR2 sequences are MNHEY and SMNVEV (reference sequence). The CDR3 runs 17 residues. The CDR3 sequence is CASSPAGGQGSGNTIYF. Written as DNA, the CDR3 is TGTGCCAGCAGTCCCGCCGGGGGCCAAGGCTCTGGAAACACCATATATTTT.

The V gene is TRBV11-3, the J gene TRBJ2-5; D might be TRBD1 (6 bases). CDR3 length: 13 amino acids. The V end lost 4 bases, the J end lost 5 bases, and 11 bases lay between the germline ends. The germline V gene has CDR1 SGHNT and CDR2 YENEEA. The CDR3 sequence is CASSSYREETQYF. The CDR3 DNA reads TGTGCCAGCAGCTCCTACAGGGAGGAGACCCAGTACTTC. The whole variable domain, filled in from reference TRBV11-3 and TRBJ2-5, reads EAGVVQSPRYKIIEKKQPVAFWCNPISGHNTLYWYLQNLGQGPELLIRYENEEAVDDSQLPKDRFSAERLKGVDSTLKIQPAELGDSAVYLCASSSYREETQYFGPGTRLLVL.

V gene TRBV29-1 combines with J gene TRBJ2-7, with D unclear. CDR1 and CDR2 from the germline V gene are SQVTM and ANQGSEA. V lost 0 bases, J lost 2 bases, and 8 bases lay in between. The CDR3 loop spans 13 amino acids. The DNA for the CDR3 is TGCAGCGTTGAAGATTTCCATACCTACGAGCAGTACTTC. It codes for CSVEDFHTYEQYF.

The chain combines TRBV11-2 with TRBJ2-7; D gene ambiguous. Per the germline V gene, CDR1 is SGHAT and CDR2 is FQNNGV. V was pared by 3 bases and J by 0 bases, with 6 bases between. This CDR3 spans 13 amino acids. CDR3 loop: CASSLTSSYEQYF. CDR3 nucleotide sequence: TGTGCCAGCAGCTTGACCTCCTCCTACGAGCAGTACTTC.

This sequence joins TRBV27 and TRBJ2-5; D might be TRBD2 (6 bases). The CDR3 covers 13 residues. Germline V lookup: CDR1 MNHEY, CDR2 SMNVEV (reference sequence). V was cut by 4 bases and J by 5 bases, with 11 bases left in between. As DNA, the CDR3 is TGTGCCAGCAGTTGGGGGGTGGTGGAGACCCAGTACTTC. Residues: CASSWGVVETQYF.

This sequence joins TRBV5-1 and TRBJ1-4, with D perhaps TRBD1 (5 bases). CDR1 SGHRS and CDR2 YFSETQ come from the germline V gene. The CDR3 has 18 residues. The ends were cut back, 0 bases at V and 0 bases at J, with 15 bases in the middle. In DNA, the CDR3 is TGCGCCAGCAGCTTGGGACAGCTTTCCCTTGCAACTAATGAAAAACTGTTTTTT. It yields the protein CASSLGQLSLATNEKLFF.

J is TRBJ2-1 and V is TRBV19; TRBD2 agrees at 12 bases. Germline CDR1 and CDR2: LNHDA and SQIVND (reference sequence). With V trimmed by 3 bases and J by 5 bases, 8 bases remained unmatched. The CDR3 is 17 amino acids. CDR3 sequence: CASSIASGGALDNEQFF. CDR3 nucleotides: TGTGCCAGTAGTATTGCTAGCGGGGGGGCCCTTGACAATGAGCAGTTCTTC.

CDR3 residues: CASSLGVDQPQHF. DNA of the CDR3: TGTGCCAGCAGCTTAGGGGTTGATCAGCCCCAGCATTTT. The V call is TRBV7-9, the J call TRBJ1-5; D is ambiguous. The CDR3 is 13 residues long. Germline-derived CDR1 and CDR2 are SEHNR and FQNEAQ (reference sequence). V was clipped by 1 base and J by 5 bases, with 6 bases between them.

The rearrangement uses TRBV7-6 and TRBJ2-3, with unresolved D. CDR3 length equals 15 residues. CDR1 is SGHVS and CDR2 is FNYEAQ in the germline V gene. V lost 5 bases to trimming and J lost 3 bases, with 15 bases between them. CDR3 loop: CASSLYSSQTDTQYF. CDR3 sequence (DNA): TGTGCCAGCAGCCTTTACAGTTCCCAGACAGATACGCAGTATTTT. Looking up the rest from reference TRBV7-6 and TRBJ2-3 gives the full variable domain: GAGVSQSPRYKVTKRGQDVALRCDPISGHVSLYWYRQALGQGPEFLTYFNYEAQQDKSGLPNDRFSAERPEGSISTLTIQRTEQRDSAMYRCASSLYSSQTDTQYFGPGTRLTVL.